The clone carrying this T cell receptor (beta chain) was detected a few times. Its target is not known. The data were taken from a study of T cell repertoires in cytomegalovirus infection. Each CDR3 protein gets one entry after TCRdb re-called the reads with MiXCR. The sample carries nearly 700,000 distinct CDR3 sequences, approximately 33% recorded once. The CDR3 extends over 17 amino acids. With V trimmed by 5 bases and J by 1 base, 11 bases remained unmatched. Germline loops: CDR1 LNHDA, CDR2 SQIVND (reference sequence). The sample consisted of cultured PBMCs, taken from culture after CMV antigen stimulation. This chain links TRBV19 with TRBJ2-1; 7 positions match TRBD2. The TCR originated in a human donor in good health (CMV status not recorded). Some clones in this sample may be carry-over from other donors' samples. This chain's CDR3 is CASSPPREGPSYNEQFF. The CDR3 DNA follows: TGTGCCAGTAGTCCCCCGAGGGAGGGCCCTTCCTACAATGAGCAGTTCTTC.